A selection of T cell receptor beta chains follows, all from one sample in a study of beta chain features in type 1 diabetes. TCRdb's copy holds only in-frame clones and misses some; the assay was immunoSEQ multiplex PCR. The profile shows about 45,000 clones, roughly 70% of them singletons. Material for sequencing was Tregs from blood. These receptors were taken from a woman under 30 with type 1 diabetes. Each CDR3 is given with its conserved first and last residue. A D gene is named only where the DNA matches it firmly. The size field is filled for only some rows; it gives once, few, many or a size class.

J: TRBJ2-3
length: 14
D: .
V: TRBV7-2
size: .
DNA: TGTGCCAGCAGCGTACTTTCTTCGGGAGATACGCAGTATTTT
CDR3: CASSVLSSGDTQYF

J: TRBJ2-1
length: 13
D: .
V: TRBV19
size: few
DNA: TGTGCCAGTAGTACCCGTTTGGGGCATGAGCAGTTCTTC
CDR3: CASSTRLGHEQFF

J: TRBJ2-1
length: 14
D: TRBD2
V: TRBV18
size: .
DNA: TGTGCCAGCTCACGATGGAGGGGAGGGAATGAGCAGTTCTTC
CDR3: CASSRWRGGNEQFF

J: TRBJ2-1
length: 16
D: .
V: TRBV7-2
size: .
DNA: TGTGCCAGCAGCCCCTCCTCCAGCGCCAACTACAATGAGCAGTTCTTC
CDR3: CASSPSSSANYNEQFF

J: TRBJ1-1
length: 13
D: .
V: TRBV5-1
size: .
DNA: TGCGCCAGCAGCAGTCAGGGGTTTGCTGAAGCTTTCTTT
CDR3: CASSSQGFAEAFF

J: TRBJ1-5
length: 12
D: .
V: TRBV28
size: .
DNA: TGTGCCAGTCGGACATCGAATCAGCCCCAGCATTTT
CDR3: CASRTSNQPQHF

J: TRBJ1-4
length: 14
D: TRBD1
V: TRBV28
size: .
DNA: TGTGCCAGCAGGCCTACAGGGGGTTTTGAAAAACTGTTTTTT
CDR3: CASRPTGGFEKLFF

J: TRBJ1-2
length: 13
D: .
V: TRBV27
size: .
DNA: TGTGCCAGCAGCTATCAGGGGTACGATGGCTACACCTTC
CDR3: CASSYQGYDGYTF

J: TRBJ1-1
length: 13
D: .
V: TRBV29-1
size: .
DNA: TGCAGCGTTGTAAACAGGCTGTACACTGAAGCTTTCTTT
CDR3: CSVVNRLYTEAFF

J: TRBJ1-1
length: 15
D: TRBD1
V: TRBV9
size: .
DNA: TGTGCCAGCAGCGCAAGGACAGGTAGTGGCTCTGAAGCTTTCTTT
CDR3: CASSARTGSGSEAFF

J: TRBJ1-5
length: 15
D: TRBD1
V: TRBV7-2
size: .
DNA: TGTGCCAGCAGCGCCGGGACAGATAGCAATCAGCCCCAGCATTTT
CDR3: CASSAGTDSNQPQHF

J: TRBJ1-1
length: 13
D: .
V: TRBV29-1
size: few
DNA: TGCAGCGTGTGGACCGGGGGGAACACTGAAGCTTTCTTT
CDR3: CSVWTGGNTEAFF

J: TRBJ2-1
length: 12
D: .
V: TRBV7-2
size: medium-sized
DNA: TGTGCCAGCAGCTTAGGGGGAGGTGAGCAGTTCTTC
CDR3: CASSLGGGEQFF

J: TRBJ1-6
length: 18
D: TRBD1
V: TRBV18
size: .
DNA: TGTGCCAGCTCACCCGGCCGGGACAGGGCCAGAAGGAATTCACCCCTCCACTTT
CDR3: CASSPGRDRARRNSPLHF

J: TRBJ2-3
length: 12
D: .
V: TRBV5-1
size: .
DNA: TGCGCCAGCAGCCTTAGCACAGATACGCAGTATTTT
CDR3: CASSLSTDTQYF

J: TRBJ2-4
length: 14
D: TRBD1
V: TRBV10-3
size: few
DNA: TGTGCCTCCGGACAGGCTCTAGCCAAAAACATTCAGTACTTC
CDR3: CASGQALAKNIQYF

J: TRBJ1-1
length: 13
D: .
V: TRBV10-3
size: .
DNA: TGTGCCATCAGTGAAGGGGAGAACACTGAAGCTTTCTTT
CDR3: CAISEGENTEAFF

J: TRBJ1-1
length: 15
D: .
V: TRBV29-1
size: few
DNA: TGCAGCGTTTATTTAACAGCCGATATGAACACTGAAGCTTTCTTT
CDR3: CSVYLTADMNTEAFF

J: TRBJ2-1
length: 16
D: TRBD2
V: TRBV5-1
size: .
DNA: TGCGCCAGCAGCCCCGTAGCGGGGGGTGGCTACAATGAGCAGTTCTTC
CDR3: CASSPVAGGGYNEQFF

J: TRBJ2-3
length: 15
D: TRBD2
V: TRBV6-5
size: .
DNA: TGTGCCAGCAGGCCCCGAGCGGGGAGCACAGATACGCAGTATTTT
CDR3: CASRPRAGSTDTQYF

J: TRBJ1-3
length: 16
D: .
V: TRBV12-1
size: .
DNA: TGTGCCAGCAGACCTCGAGGACGGGACTCTGGAAACACCATATATTTT
CDR3: CASRPRGRDSGNTIYF

J: TRBJ2-1
length: 13
D: .
V: TRBV7-9
size: .
DNA: TGTGCCAGCAGCCCCCTCCTGGGGGGTAAGCAGTTCTTC
CDR3: CASSPLLGGKQFF

J: TRBJ1-2
length: 14
D: .
V: TRBV5-1
size: .
DNA: TGCGCCAGCAGCTTGGACAGCCCTAACTATGGCTACACCTTC
CDR3: CASSLDSPNYGYTF

J: TRBJ2-2
length: 16
D: TRBD2
V: TRBV5-1
size: few
DNA: TGCGCCAGCAGCTTGATGGGGACTAGCCCCGTCGGGGAGCTGTTTTTT
CDR3: CASSLMGTSPVGELFF

J: TRBJ2-7
length: 13
D: .
V: TRBV7-9
size: .
DNA: TGTGCCAGCAGAAATGGGCCGTACTCCGAGCAGTACTTC
CDR3: CASRNGPYSEQYF

J: TRBJ2-1
length: 13
D: .
V: TRBV25-1
size: .
DNA: TGTGCCAGCAGTGAATCTCTGTTCGATGAGCAGTTCTTC
CDR3: CASSESLFDEQFF

J: TRBJ1-1
length: 13
D: .
V: TRBV5-1
size: .
DNA: TGCGCCAGCAGCCCGACTCTGAACACTGAAGCTTTCTTT
CDR3: CASSPTLNTEAFF

J: TRBJ2-2
length: 14
D: .
V: TRBV9
size: .
DNA: TGTGCCAGCAGCGTAGGCCAGGGAACCGGGGAGCTGTTTTTT
CDR3: CASSVGQGTGELFF

J: TRBJ2-3
length: 12
D: .
V: TRBV7-9
size: .
DNA: TGTGCCAGCGGGAGAGACTTCGATACGCAGTATTTT
CDR3: CASGRDFDTQYF

J: TRBJ1-1
length: 16
D: TRBD1
V: TRBV7-9
size: .
DNA: TGTGCCAGCAGCTCATGGACAGGGGCAATGAACACTGAAGCTTTCTTT
CDR3: CASSSWTGAMNTEAFF

J: TRBJ2-7
length: 15
D: TRBD1
V: TRBV11-2
size: .
DNA: TGTGCCAGCAGCTTAGGCGCGACAGGGGGTCCCGAGCAGTACTTC
CDR3: CASSLGATGGPEQYF